Reported below is one T cell receptor (beta chain). What it recognizes is unknown. Because the library targeted alpha chains, this beta chain is an off-target read whose size means little. TCRdb reanalysed the 5' RACE reads using MiXCR and keeps one entry per CDR3 protein. The sample holds 3,000 to 4,500 distinct CDR3 sequences; 5.5% to 8.5% are singletons and the top ten take around 19%. The data stem from a study of spatial heterogeneity in lung cancer. Overall study findings and caveats: Tumor mutation count correlated with how many alpha and beta TCRs expanded intratumorally.

Time point in this sample: sample taken at primary tumor resection. Samples were obtained from some 70 donors, all untreated early-stage non-small cell lung cancer patients. The receptor comes from a male donor with early-stage non-small cell lung cancer. Specimen: lung tumor tissue, collected at surgery.

Here the CDR3 DNA reads TGTGCCAGCAGGCTTATACAGGGGAACAATCAGCCCCAGCATTTT. This encodes CASRLIQGNNQPQHF. The chain combines TRBV6-5 with TRBJ1-5; 7 nucleotides match TRBD1. The CDR3 extends over 15 amino acids. Germline assignment: CDR1 MNHEY and CDR2 SVGAGI. J was trimmed by 3 bases and V by 6 bases; bases with no gene match: 8.